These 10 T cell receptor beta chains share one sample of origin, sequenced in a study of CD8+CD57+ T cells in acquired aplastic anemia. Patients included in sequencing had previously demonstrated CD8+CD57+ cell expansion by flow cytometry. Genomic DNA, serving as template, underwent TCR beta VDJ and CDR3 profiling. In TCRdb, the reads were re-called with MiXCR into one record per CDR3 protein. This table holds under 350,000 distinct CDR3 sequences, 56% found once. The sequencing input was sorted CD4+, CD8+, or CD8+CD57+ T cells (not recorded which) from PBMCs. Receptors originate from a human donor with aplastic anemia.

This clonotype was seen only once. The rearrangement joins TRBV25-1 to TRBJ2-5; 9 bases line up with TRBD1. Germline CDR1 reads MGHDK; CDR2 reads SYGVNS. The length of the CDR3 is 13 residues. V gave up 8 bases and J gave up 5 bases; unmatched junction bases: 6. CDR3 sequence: CASGMDRGETQYF. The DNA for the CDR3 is TGTGCCAGCGGCATGGACAGGGGTGAGACCCAGTACTTC.

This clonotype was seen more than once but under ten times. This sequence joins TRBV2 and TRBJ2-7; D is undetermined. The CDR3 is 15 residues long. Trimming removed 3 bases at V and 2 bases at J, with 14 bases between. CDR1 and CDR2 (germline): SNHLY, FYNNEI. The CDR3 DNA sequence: TGTGCCAGCAGTGACCCGGTGATAGGCCCCTACGAGCAGTACTTC. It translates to CASSDPVIGPYEQYF.

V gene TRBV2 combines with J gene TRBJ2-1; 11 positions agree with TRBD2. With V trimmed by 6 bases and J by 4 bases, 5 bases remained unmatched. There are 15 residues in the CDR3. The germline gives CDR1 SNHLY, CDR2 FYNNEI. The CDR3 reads CASRPGLAVYNEQFF. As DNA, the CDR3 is TGTGCCAGCAGGCCGGGACTAGCGGTATACAATGAGCAGTTCTTC.

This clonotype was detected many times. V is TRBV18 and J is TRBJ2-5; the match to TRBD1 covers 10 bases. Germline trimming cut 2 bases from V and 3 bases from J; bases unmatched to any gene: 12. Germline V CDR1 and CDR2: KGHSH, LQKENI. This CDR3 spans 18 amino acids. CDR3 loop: CASSPFSAQGTGEETQYF. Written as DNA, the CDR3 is TGTGCCAGCTCACCATTTAGCGCCCAGGGGACAGGGGAAGAGACCCAGTACTTC.

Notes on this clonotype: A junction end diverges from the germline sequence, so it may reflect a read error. The CDR3 DNA sequence: TGCACCAGCAGCTTGGCAGAAGGACTCTACGAGCAGTACTTC. The encoded protein is CTSSLAEGLYEQYF. The J gene is TRBJ2-7, the V gene TRBV5-1, with D possibly matching TRBD2 (5 bases). This CDR3 region has 14 residues. Germline values: CDR1 SGHRS, CDR2 YFSETQ.

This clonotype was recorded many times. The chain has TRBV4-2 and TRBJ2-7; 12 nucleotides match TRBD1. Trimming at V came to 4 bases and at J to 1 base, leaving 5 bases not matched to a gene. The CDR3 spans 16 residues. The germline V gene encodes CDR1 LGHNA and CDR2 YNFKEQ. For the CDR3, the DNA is TGTGCCAGCAGCCTGGCGGGACAGGGGGCTTCCTACGAGCAGTACTTC. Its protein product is CASSLAGQGASYEQYF.

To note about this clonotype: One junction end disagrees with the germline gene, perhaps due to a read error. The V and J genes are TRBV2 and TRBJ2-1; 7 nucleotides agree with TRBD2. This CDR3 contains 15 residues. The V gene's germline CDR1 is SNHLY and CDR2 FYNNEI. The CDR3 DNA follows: TGTGCCAGCGGGGGGGGGTTGACCCCCTACGATGAGCAGTTCTTC. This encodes CASGGGLTPYDEQFF.

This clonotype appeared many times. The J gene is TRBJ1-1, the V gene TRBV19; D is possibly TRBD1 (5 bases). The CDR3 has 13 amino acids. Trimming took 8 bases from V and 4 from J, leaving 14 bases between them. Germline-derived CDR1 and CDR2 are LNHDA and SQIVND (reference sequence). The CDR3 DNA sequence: TGTGCCAGTGTCAGGGTTAGGGGCACTGAAGCTTTCTTT. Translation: CASVRVRGTEAFF.

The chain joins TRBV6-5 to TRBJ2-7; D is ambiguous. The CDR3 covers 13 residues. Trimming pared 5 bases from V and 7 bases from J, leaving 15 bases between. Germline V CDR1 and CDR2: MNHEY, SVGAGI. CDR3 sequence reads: CASSTPSAGEQYF. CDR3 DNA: TGTGCCAGCAGTACCCCCAGCGCCGGGGAGCAGTACTTC.

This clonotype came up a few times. The CDR3 coding sequence is TGTGCCAGCAGCTTAGTTCCGGGAGAGGAAGAGACCCAGTACTTC. Translated: CASSLVPGEEETQYF. The V and J genes are TRBV7-6 and TRBJ2-5, with D possibly being TRBD2 (6 bases). Germline-derived CDR1 and CDR2 are SGHVS and FNYEAQ. Trimming shortened V by 1 base and J by 3 bases, and 12 bases separated the two germline ends. The length of the CDR3 is 15 residues.